Given below is one TCR beta chain in context. This clonotype has only a few counts. What this receptor recognizes is not known. No per-base quality is available; no much larger clone lies one base away. This record belongs to a study of T cell repertoires in cytomegalovirus infection (dated by TCRdb to about 2019). Looking at the study overall: Donor HLA type was relevant to the analysis, because carriage of CMV infection together with the matching HLA type was indicated by public TCR beta signatures.

CDR1 and CDR2 are read off the germline V gene as SGHRS and YFSETQ. V loses 3 bases, J loses 5 bases, and the germline ends lie 30 bases apart. The CDR3 has 20 amino acids, counting the end cysteine and phenylalanine. CDR3 DNA is the only sequence kept; it has 60 bases, read in frame from the first base. The sequencer listed for this sample is Illumina HiSeq 1500. Using fastp at Q25 and MiXCR, TCRdb reprocessed the public reads and kept productive beta chains. CDR3 protein sequences are deduplicated, and each keeps its most common genes and DNA. The sample contains some 680,000 distinct CDR3 sequences, less than 40% of them found a single time. The ten largest account for around 2.8% of the sample. What the authors observed across the whole study: In both this cohort and an independent approximately 350-donor cohort, the cumulative frequency of public TCR beta family members distinguished carriers of CMV infection plus the relevant HLA type. In the ex vivo response, HLA-C-restricted CMV-specific TCR beta clonotypes were dominant, and in two of eight donors the single most frequent clonotype came from this HLA-C-restricted group.

Sequencing was done on a sample of PBMCs. The V and J genes are TRBV5-1 and TRBJ1-5; a tentative D match to TRBD1 spans 5 bases. This sequence originates from a human donor in good health (CMV status not recorded). Some clones in this sample may be carry-over from other donors' samples. The DNA reads as follows: TGCGCCAGCAGCTGGGGATTCTGCGGGACGGACTTGACTGGGGATCAGCCCCAGCATTTT. Its translation reads: CASSWGFCGTDLTGDQPQHF.